The TCR beta chain described here comes from a study of blood T cell repertoires in COVID-19. Overall study context: The United States, Italy and Spain provided the acute and convalescent COVID-19 samples.

It was during active infection that Seattle patients were enrolled and then longitudinally followed. Trimming at V came to 7 bases and at J to 1 base, leaving 4 bases not matched to a gene. The CDR3 consists of 14 residues. The germline gives CDR1 ENHRY, CDR2 SYGVKD. Profiled with immunoSEQ multiplex PCR; TCRdb holds only in-frame clones, not every one. The sample has some 300,000 clones; roughly 90% are singletons. The TCR was taken from a woman aged 25 to 39 with COVID-19, enrolled during active disease. This rearrangement joins TRBV10-3 to TRBJ2-1; 7 bases are a match to TRBD2. Sequenced input: peripheral blood. The CDR3 nucleotides are TGTGCCATCAAAATGGGGGGGTCCTACAATGAGCAGTTCTTC. Its translation is CAIKMGGSYNEQFF.